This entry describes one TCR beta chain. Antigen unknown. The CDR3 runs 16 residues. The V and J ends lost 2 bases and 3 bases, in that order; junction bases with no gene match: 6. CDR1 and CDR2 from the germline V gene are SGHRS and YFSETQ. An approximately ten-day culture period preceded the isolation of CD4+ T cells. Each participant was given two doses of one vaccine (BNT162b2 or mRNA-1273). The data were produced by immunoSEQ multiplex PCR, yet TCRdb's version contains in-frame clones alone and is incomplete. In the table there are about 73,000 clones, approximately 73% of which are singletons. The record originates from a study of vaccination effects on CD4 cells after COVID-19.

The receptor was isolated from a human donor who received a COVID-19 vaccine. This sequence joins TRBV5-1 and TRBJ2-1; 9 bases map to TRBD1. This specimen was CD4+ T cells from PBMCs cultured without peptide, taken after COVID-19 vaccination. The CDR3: CASSFQGGQGYNEQFF. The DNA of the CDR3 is TGCGCCAGCAGCTTCCAGGGGGGACAGGGCTACAATGAGCAGTTCTTC. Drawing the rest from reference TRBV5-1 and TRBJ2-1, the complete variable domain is KAGVTQTPRYLIKTRGQQVTLSCSPISGHRSVSWYQQTPGQGLQFLFEYFSETQRNKGNFPGRFSGRQFSNSRSEMNVSTLELGDSALYLCASSFQGGQGYNEQFFGPGTRLTVL.